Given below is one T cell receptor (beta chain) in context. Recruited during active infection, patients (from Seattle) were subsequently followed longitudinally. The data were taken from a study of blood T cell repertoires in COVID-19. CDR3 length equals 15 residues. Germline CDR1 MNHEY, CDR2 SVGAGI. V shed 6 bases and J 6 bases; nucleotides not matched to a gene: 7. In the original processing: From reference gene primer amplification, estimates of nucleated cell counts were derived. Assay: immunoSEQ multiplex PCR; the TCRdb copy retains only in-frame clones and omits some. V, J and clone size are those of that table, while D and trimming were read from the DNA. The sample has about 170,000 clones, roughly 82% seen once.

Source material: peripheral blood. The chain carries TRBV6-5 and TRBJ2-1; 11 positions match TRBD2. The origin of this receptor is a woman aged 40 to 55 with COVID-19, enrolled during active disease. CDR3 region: CASSPLAGGGNEQFF. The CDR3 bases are TGTGCCAGCAGCCCCTTAGCGGGGGGGGGCAATGAGCAGTTCTTC.